This TCR beta chain stems from a study of blood T cell repertoires in COVID-19. Across the whole study: Collection of acute and convalescent COVID-19 samples took place in the United States, Italy and Spain.

The CDR3 extends over 17 amino acids. Germline CDR1 reads SGDLS; CDR2 reads YYNGEE. Trimming shortened V by 3 bases and J by 3 bases, and 18 bases separated the two germline ends. Membership in each cohort depended on participant-reported clinical history. Among Cohort 3 donors, those recovered had two negative PCRs, clearance, or symptom resolution. Authors' analysis steps: Amplifying reference gene primers gave estimates of nucleated cell counts. Produced via immunoSEQ multiplex PCR; TCRdb's table is partial and in-frame only. The D gene and trimming were derived from the DNA, and the V and J assignments and clone size from that table. The table has approximately 200,000 clones, 82% seen once; the top ten hold about 11%.

The sequenced sample consisted of PBMCs or T cells enriched from blood (not recorded which). This TCR was sampled from a middle-aged man who had recovered from COVID-19. V usage is TRBV9 and J usage is TRBJ2-2; D perhaps matches TRBD2 (5 bases). The CDR3 sequence: CASSAHSTPRDTGELFF. In nucleotides, the CDR3 is TGTGCCAGCAGCGCACATTCGACACCGAGGGACACCGGGGAGCTGTTTTTT.